Below are 11 T cell receptor beta chains sequenced from a single sample in a study of blood T cell repertoires in COVID-19. The protocol was immunoSEQ multiplex PCR, while the TCRdb copy is restricted to in-frame clones and leaves out a portion. The data show 30,000 to 45,000 clones, with about 88% seen just once and 12% held by the top ten. Sequencing used peripheral blood. The receptors derive from a man aged 55 to 70 with active COVID-19.

The chain recombines TRBV9 with TRBJ2-7; no definite D call. The germline V and J ends were trimmed by 0 bases and 7 bases, with 11 bases remaining between them. This CDR3 comprises 13 residues. Germline CDR1 reads SGDLS; CDR2 reads YYNGEE. The CDR3 sequence is CASSVATASEQYF. As DNA, the CDR3 is TGTGCCAGCAGCGTAGCTACTGCTAGTGAGCAGTACTTC.

This clone came up once. The V call is TRBV9, the J call TRBJ2-7; maybe TRBD2 (6 bases). The CDR3 contains 15 residues. CDR1 SGDLS and CDR2 YYNGEE come from the germline V gene. Trimming stripped 4 bases from V and 0 bases from J, with 14 bases between. This CDR3 is CASSRGGPSSYEQYF. For the CDR3, the DNA is TGTGCCAGCAGCCGCGGAGGGCCTAGCTCCTACGAGCAGTACTTC.

The V call is TRBV3-1 (or the pseudogene TRBV3-2), the J call TRBJ2-1, with 7 bases that match TRBD2. This CDR3 spans 16 amino acids. Germline lookup yields CDR1 LGHDT and CDR2 YNNKEL (reference sequence). J lost 5 bases, V lost 3 bases, and 10 bases had no gene match. The CDR3 spells CASSQPSSGVHNEQFF. DNA of the CDR3: TGTGCCAGCAGCCAGCCCTCTAGCGGTGTCCACAATGAGCAGTTCTTC.

The rearrangement uses TRBV20-1 and TRBJ1-5, with 8 bases matching TRBD1. In germline, CDR1 is DFQATT, CDR2 SNEGSKA (reference sequence). This CDR3 is built from 15 residues. V shed 3 bases and J 0 bases; nucleotides not matched to a gene: 4. In DNA form, the CDR3 reads TGCAGTGCTAGTCCAGGGGGCTATAGCAATCAGCCCCAGCATTTT. The encoded protein is CSASPGGYSNQPQHF.

The V call is TRBV5-6, the J call TRBJ1-2; TRBD1 matches at 9 bases. V was pared by 1 base and J by 4 bases, with 2 bases of the junction left unmatched. The CDR3 covers 14 residues. Per germline, CDR1 SGHDT and CDR2 YYEEEE. The CDR3 DNA follows: TGTGCCAGCAGCTTGACAGGGGGCGTCTATGGCTACACCTTC. Translated: CASSLTGGVYGYTF.

This clone was observed a single time. CDR3 bases: TGTGCCAGTAGTAGTTCGGTTTCACCCCTCCACTTT. This codes for CASSSSVSPLHF. The chain is built from TRBV19 and TRBJ1-6; D unresolved. The germline V and J ends were trimmed by 4 bases and 9 bases, with 7 bases remaining between them. The germline V gene has CDR1 LNHDA and CDR2 SQIVND (reference sequence). The CDR3 extends over 12 amino acids.

The genes are TRBV28 and TRBJ2-1, with 16 bases matching TRBD2. J lost 0 bases, V lost 5 bases, and 7 bases had no gene match. CDR3 length: 19 amino acids. Germline CDR1 MDHEN, CDR2 SYDVKM. The CDR3 sequence: CASSGTSGRAFSSYNEQFF. CDR3 in DNA: TGTGCCAGCAGTGGGACTAGCGGGAGGGCCTTCTCCTCCTACAATGAGCAGTTCTTC.

This clone showed up just a few times. The V and J genes are TRBV20-1 and TRBJ1-4, with D possibly being TRBD1 (6 bases). The CDR3 spans 13 residues. With 3 bases removed from V and 8 bases from J, the gap between germline ends came to 13 bases. The germline V gene has CDR1 DFQATT and CDR2 SNEGSKA (reference sequence). The CDR3, as DNA: TGCAGTGCTAGTCGGGGGGCTGGAGAAAAACTGTTTTTT. The encoded protein is CSASRGAGEKLFF.

V and J are TRBV19 and TRBJ2-3, with 7 bases matching TRBD2. The CDR3 runs to 16 residues. With V trimmed by 6 bases and J by 2 bases, 11 bases remained unmatched. Per germline, CDR1 LNHDA and CDR2 SQIVND (reference sequence). CDR3 DNA: TGTGCCAGTAGGGAACATCGGGGGACTAACACAGATACGCAGTATTTT. Residues: CASREHRGTNTDTQYF.

V usage is TRBV18 and J usage is TRBJ2-7; 14 bases align to TRBD2. The germline CDR1 and CDR2 sequences are KGHSH and LQKENI. After removal of 4 bases from V and 5 bases from J, the junction contained 13 bases not matched to a gene. There are 18 residues in the CDR3. The CDR3 loop reads CASSRTPGLAGEVDEQYF. CDR3 sequence (DNA): TGTGCCAGCTCACGTACACCGGGACTAGCGGGAGAGGTCGACGAGCAGTACTTC.

The rearrangement links TRBV10-1 to TRBJ2-2, with D perhaps TRBD2 (6 bases). CDR1 is WNHNN, CDR2 SYGVQD, per germline (reference sequence). The CDR3 has 17 amino acids. Deletions cut 0 bases from V and 4 bases from J, with 15 bases between. The CDR3 protein is CASSESTRLASTGELFF. In DNA form, the CDR3 reads TGCGCCAGCAGTGAGTCTACGCGCCTAGCGAGCACCGGGGAGCTGTTTTTT.